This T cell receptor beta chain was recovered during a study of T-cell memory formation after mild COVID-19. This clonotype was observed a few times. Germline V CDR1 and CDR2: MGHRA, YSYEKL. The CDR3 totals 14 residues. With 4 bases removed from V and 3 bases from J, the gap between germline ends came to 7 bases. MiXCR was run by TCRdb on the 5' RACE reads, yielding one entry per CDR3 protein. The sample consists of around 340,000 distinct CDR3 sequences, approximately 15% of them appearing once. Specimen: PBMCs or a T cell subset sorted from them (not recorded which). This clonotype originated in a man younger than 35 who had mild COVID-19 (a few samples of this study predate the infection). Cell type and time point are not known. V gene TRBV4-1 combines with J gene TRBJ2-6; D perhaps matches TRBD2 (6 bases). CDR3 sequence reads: CASSRGGGANVLTF. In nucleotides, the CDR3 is TGCGCCAGCAGCCGGGGAGGTGGGGCCAACGTCCTGACTTTC.